Listed below are T cell receptor beta chains from one sample, sequenced in a study of shared clonotypes between healthy human individuals. Some clones are missing from TCRdb's copy, which holds only in-frame ones; the method was immunoSEQ multiplex PCR. The repertoire has over a million clones, around 82% of them found once; the top ten carry roughly 0.65%. The sample comprised memory CD4+ T cells from PBMCs. Receptors originate from a man between 18 and 35 years old in good health. Some clones in this sample may be carry-over from other donors' samples. CDR3s leave out the opening cysteine and the closing phenylalanine or tryptophan. The order of the fields is V gene, clone size, CDR3 protein. Not all rows give a size; the values are once, few, many and, for expanded clones, a class.

TRBV10-2	-	ASRPVGRDEQY
TRBV4-1	-	ASSLDGLYGYT
TRBV4-1	-	ASSQAGTIYGYT
TRBV4-2	once	ASSQDPSQETQY
TRBV19	-	ASSLTGTRGEQY
TRBV18	-	ASSTSVGNSGNTIY
TRBV15	-	ATSPRTGINQPQH
TRBV28	-	ASSPGTSGGYNEQF
TRBV4-1	-	ASSHGQGLSNYGYT
TRBV19	few	ASTPRYGGGLSYEQY
TRBV5-1	-	ASSLGQPIPNEKLF
TRBV27	-	ASSLLGGEGGYT
TRBV19	-	ASSPPQREINVF